These 25 T cell receptor beta chains came from one sample sequenced in a study of T cells in Graves' hyperthyroidism and ophthalmopathy. Amplification targeted TCR beta CDR3 regions from RNA transcripts. First-round RT-PCR of the TCR CDR3 relied on the HTBI primer set. One entry per CDR3 protein results from TCRdb running MiXCR on the multiplex PCR reads. The sample gives fewer than 750,000 distinct CDR3 sequences, 14% to 15% of which show up once; roughly 4.3% is in the top ten. The sequenced sample consisted of blood. These receptors came from a woman in her thirties or forties with Graves' ophthalmopathy.

This clonotype was picked up a small number of times. This chain connects TRBV20-1 to TRBJ1-1; D possibly corresponds to TRBD1 (6 bases). Trimming shortened V by 3 bases and J by 5 bases, and 16 bases separated the two germline ends. CDR3 length: 14 amino acids. Germline V gene lookup returns CDR1 DFQATT and CDR2 SNEGSKA (reference sequence). The CDR3 nucleotides read TGCAGTGCTAGGAGGGACACCGGTATAACTGAAGCTTTCTTT. As protein: CSARRDTGITEAFF.

The gene calls are TRBV12-5 and TRBJ2-5, with a possible D match to TRBD1 (6 bases). The germline CDR1 and CDR2 sequences are LGHNT and FRNRAP. Trimming removed 1 base from V and 1 base from J, with 13 bases in between. The CDR3 spans 16 residues. The CDR3 DNA reads TGTGCTAGTGGTTTGGGCCAGGACAGCGGCCAAGAGACCCAGTACTTC. It codes for CASGLGQDSGQETQYF.

This clonotype was observed many times. V gene TRBV28 combines with J gene TRBJ1-3; TRBD1 aligns across 7 bases. The CDR3 has 16 residues. V trimming: 5 bases; J trimming: 4 bases; junction bases outside the gene matches: 11. CDR1 and CDR2 (germline): MDHEN, SYDVKM. DNA for the CDR3: TGTGCCAGCAGTACGGATCTGGGACAGTGGGGAAACACCATATATTTT. Amino acids: CASSTDLGQWGNTIYF. The variable domain in full, with the rest retrieved from reference TRBV28 and TRBJ1-3, is DVKVTQSSRYLVKRTGEKVFLECVQDMDHENMFWYRQDPGLGLRLIYFSYDVKMKEKGDIPEGYSVSREKKERFSLILESASTNQTSMYLCASSTDLGQWGNTIYFGEGSWLTVV.

This clonotype was observed at least ten times. CDR3 protein: CARRGVRQGAIEQYF. DNA of the CDR3: TGTGCCAGAAGGGGGGTGCGGCAGGGGGCCATCGAGCAGTACTTC. The chain carries TRBV6-1 and TRBJ2-7; 8 bases agree with TRBD1. CDR1 and CDR2 (germline): MNHNS, SASEGT. The V gene end was trimmed by 9 bases and the J gene end by 6 bases; junction bases not matched to a gene: 16. This CDR3 region has 15 residues.

This clonotype was detected only a few times. A read error is possible here, since a much larger clone lies one base away. The V gene is TRBV6-2 or TRBV6-3, the J gene TRBJ2-7; D perhaps matches TRBD2 (5 bases). Trimming shortened V by 2 bases and J by 1 base, and 6 bases separated the two germline ends. Germline V gene data show CDR1 as MNHEY and CDR2 as SVGEGT. The CDR3 extends over 13 amino acids. The CDR3 is CASSYERSYEQYF. The CDR3 coding sequence is TGTGCCAGCAGTTACGAGCGGTCCTACGAGCAGTACTTC.

This clonotype was seen at least ten times. The chain has TRBV7-2 and TRBJ2-2; perhaps D is TRBD1 or TRBD2 (5 bases each). Trimming took 2 bases from V and 4 from J, leaving 11 bases between them. This CDR3 comprises 15 residues. The V gene's germline CDR1 is SGHTA and CDR2 FQGNSA. The CDR3 loop reads CASSLRRGVTGELFF. Written as DNA, the CDR3 is TGTGCCAGCAGCTTACGTAGAGGGGTCACCGGGGAGCTGTTTTTT.

This chain joins TRBV28 and TRBJ2-1, with 8 nucleotides matching TRBD2. The CDR3 contains 17 residues. V was pared by 3 bases and J by 3 bases, with 10 bases of the junction left unmatched. The germline V gene encodes CDR1 MDHEN and CDR2 SYDVKM. CDR3 loop: CASSLALGSGIYNEQFF. Written as DNA, the CDR3 is TGTGCCAGCAGTTTGGCCCTAGGTAGCGGGATCTACAATGAGCAGTTCTTC. The full variable domain, in which reference TRBV28 and TRBJ2-1 provide the parts outside the CDR3, is DVKVTQSSRYLVKRTGEKVFLECVQDMDHENMFWYRQDPGLGLRLIYFSYDVKMKEKGDIPEGYSVSREKKERFSLILESASTNQTSMYLCASSLALGSGIYNEQFFGPGTRLTVL.

This clonotype came up a few times. The J gene is TRBJ2-7, the V gene TRBV9, with TRBD2 matching over 10 bases. The germline gives CDR1 SGDLS, CDR2 YYNGEE. Trimming cost V 1 base and J 5 bases; bases outside gene matches: 12. This CDR3 is 17 amino acids long. This chain's CDR3 is CASSVRGDSGRSNEQYF. CDR3 in DNA: TGTGCCAGCAGCGTAAGAGGGGATAGCGGGAGGTCGAACGAGCAGTACTTC. Using reference TRBV9 and TRBJ2-7 for the parts outside the CDR3, the full variable domain is DSGVTQTPKHLITATGQRVTLRCSPRSGDLSVYWYQQSLDQGLQFLIQYYNGEERAKGNILERFSAQQFPDLHSELNLSSLELGDSALYFCASSVRGDSGRSNEQYFGPGTRLTVT.

This clonotype has at least ten counts. The CDR3 nucleotides are TGCAGTGCCGGCAATGCGGGACACACCTACGAGCAGTACTTC. It specifies CSAGNAGHTYEQYF. This chain connects TRBV20-1 to TRBJ2-7, with D perhaps given as TRBD1 or TRBD2 (6 bases each). The V gene's germline CDR1 is DFQATT and CDR2 SNEGSKA (reference sequence). Trimming removed 6 bases at V and 2 bases at J, with 17 bases between. The CDR3 covers 14 residues.

This clonotype was observed a handful of times. This clone may be a read error of a much larger clone one base away. The chain carries TRBV20-1 and TRBJ2-7, with TRBD2 as a possible D gene (6 bases). CDR3 size: 13 residues. Trimming removed 5 bases at V and 1 base at J, with 12 bases between. Germline loops: CDR1 DFQATT, CDR2 SNEGSKA (reference sequence). DNA for the CDR3: TGCAGTGCTCGTATCGGGGGATCCTACGAGCAGTACTTC. This codes for CSARIGGSYEQYF.

The table lists this clonotype with many counts. V gene TRBV29-1 combines with J gene TRBJ1-1, with 8 bases fitting TRBD1. The germline V gene encodes CDR1 SQVTM and CDR2 ANQGSEA. The V segment lost 5 bases and the J segment 4 bases; nucleotides outside the gene matches: 6. This CDR3 has 13 residues. CDR3 region: CSVRTGSATEAFF. As DNA, the CDR3 is TGCAGCGTTCGGACAGGGAGTGCCACTGAAGCTTTCTTT.

Many counts were recorded for this clonotype. The V call is TRBV28, the J call TRBJ1-2, with TRBD1 identical over 10 bases. This CDR3 is 16 amino acids long. The V gene's germline CDR1 is MDHEN and CDR2 SYDVKM. J gave up 2 bases and V 3 bases, and 6 bases lay outside the gene matches. The CDR3 nucleotides are TGTGCCAGCAGTTTGCTAGGGGGACAGGGGAACTATGGCTACACCTTC. It yields the protein CASSLLGGQGNYGYTF.

In its sample, this clonotype was seen many times. The J gene is TRBJ2-2, the V gene TRBV28; 10 bases are shared with TRBD2. CDR1 and CDR2 from the germline V gene are MDHEN and SYDVKM. The CDR3 sequence is 20 residues long. J was trimmed by 3 bases and V by 6 bases; bases with no gene match: 19. CDR3 bases: TGTGCCAGCAGCACTAAGGGGGTTAGCGGGGGGACATGGTACACCGGGGAGCTGTTTTTT. It translates to CASSTKGVSGGTWYTGELFF.

The chain combines TRBV6-1 with TRBJ1-1; no reliable D call. This CDR3 contains 10 residues. The germline gives CDR1 MNHNS, CDR2 SASEGT. The V end was cut by 1 base, the J end by 11 bases, with 5 bases between. CDR3: CASSEVMAFF. The CDR3 bases are TGTGCCAGCAGTGAAGTAATGGCTTTCTTT.

This clonotype was found a few times. The V and J genes are TRBV6-1 and TRBJ1-1, with TRBD1 matching 9 bases. The CDR3 contains 15 residues. The germline gives CDR1 MNHNS, CDR2 SASEGT. The trim removed 5 bases at V and 7 bases at J, leaving 11 bases unmatched. The CDR3 spells CASSNNPGQGYEAFF. DNA of the CDR3: TGTGCCAGCAGTAATAACCCGGGACAGGGATATGAAGCTTTCTTT.

The V call is TRBV19, the J call TRBJ2-5, with 9 bases matching TRBD1. The length of the CDR3 is 13 residues. V lost 10 bases, J lost 1 base, and 4 bases stayed unmatched. Looked up from germline, CDR1 is LNHDA and CDR2 is SQIVND (reference sequence). This CDR3 reads CATADRGQETQYF. The CDR3 bases are TGTGCCACTGCGGACAGGGGCCAAGAGACCCAGTACTTC.

This clonotype was seen only a few times. V gene TRBV27 combines with J gene TRBJ1-1; the D gene is possibly TRBD1 (6 bases). CDR1 is MNHEY, CDR2 SMNVEV, per germline (reference sequence). V was pared by 5 bases and J by 6 bases, with 16 bases between. The CDR3 covers 14 residues. The CDR3 coding sequence is TGTGCCAGCAGTGTACAGAGGGGGGAGCCTGAAGCTTTCTTT. Translated: CASSVQRGEPEAFF.

This clonotype showed up many times. The chain has TRBV30 and TRBJ1-5; TRBD1 agrees at 9 bases. The V segment lost 1 base and the J segment 5 bases; nucleotides outside the gene matches: 3. Germline CDR1 and CDR2: GTSNPN and SVGIG (reference sequence). This CDR3 spans 14 amino acids. Here the CDR3 reads CAWSGQGGHQPQHF. CDR3 sequence (DNA): TGTGCCTGGAGTGGACAGGGGGGCCATCAGCCCCAGCATTTT.

This clonotype was recorded at least ten times. The gene calls are TRBV29-1 and TRBJ1-1; no clear D. The V gene's germline CDR1 is SQVTM and CDR2 ANQGSEA. This CDR3 spans 14 amino acids. Between the trimmed V and J ends, which lost 4 bases and 0 bases, there was a span of 12 bases. The CDR3 protein is CSVARLALNTEAFF. Here the CDR3 DNA reads TGCAGCGTTGCCCGGCTGGCCCTGAACACTGAAGCTTTCTTT.

The J gene is TRBJ2-7, the V gene TRBV11-1; the match to TRBD2 covers 14 bases. The CDR3 contains 18 residues. Trimming took 5 bases from V and 3 from J; bases not matched to a gene: 12. Per germline, CDR1 SGHAT and CDR2 FQDESV (reference sequence). In DNA form, the CDR3 reads TGTGCCAGCAGCCCAACCGGGACTAGCGGGAGCTTAATCTACGAGCAGTACTTC. The encoded protein is CASSPTGTSGSLIYEQYF.

The gene calls are TRBV28 and TRBJ1-5; 7 nucleotides agree with TRBD1. Germline V lookup: CDR1 MDHEN, CDR2 SYDVKM. The trim removed 6 bases at V and 8 bases at J, leaving 7 bases unmatched. The CDR3 is 13 residues long. The CDR3 DNA is TGTGCCAGCAGATCGACAGGGATCGAGCCCCAGCATTTT. Translated, it gives CASRSTGIEPQHF.

About this clonotype: No conserved phenylalanine or tryptophan is present at the end of the CDR3, so a read error is the likely explanation. The DNA is left out, because the CDR3 cannot be placed on it with certainty; the CDR3 is given as TCRdb lists it. This sequence joins TRBV28 and TRBJ1-2. The CDR3 length equals 13 residues, ends included. In germline, CDR1 is MDHEN, CDR2 SYDVKM. This CDR3 reads CASTTSSAAFLLY.

This clonotype was seen at least ten times. V is TRBV29-1 and J is TRBJ2-2; tentative D call: TRBD1 (6 bases). The length of the CDR3 is 13 residues. Germline lookup yields CDR1 SQVTM and CDR2 ANQGSEA. Trimming left V 7 bases short and J 7 bases short, with 16 bases between. The CDR3 DNA follows: TGCAGCGCGTGGGACACAGGGCACGGGGAGCTGTTTTTT. The encoded protein is CSAWDTGHGELFF.

This clonotype was observed many times. V is TRBV11-1 and J is TRBJ1-2; 7 bases align to TRBD1. Germline trimming cut 5 bases from V and 4 bases from J; bases unmatched to any gene: 19. CDR1 and CDR2 (germline): SGHAT, FQDESV (reference sequence). The CDR3 loop spans 18 amino acids. CDR3 sequence: CASSPDLRRGRLGYGYTF. The CDR3 region has the DNA TGTGCCAGCAGCCCCGACCTTAGAAGGGGGCGACTTGGCTATGGCTACACCTTC.

This clonotype appeared many times. CDR3 sequence: CASSLSTSGRAVKNIQYF. Written as DNA, the CDR3 is TGTGCCAGCAGTTTATCAACTAGCGGGAGGGCGGTCAAAAACATTCAGTACTTC. The gene calls are TRBV28 and TRBJ2-4, with 13 bases identical to TRBD2. With 1 base clipped from V and 3 bases from J, the junction kept 6 bases outside the gene matches. This CDR3 is 18 amino acids long. Per the germline V gene, CDR1 is MDHEN and CDR2 is SYDVKM.